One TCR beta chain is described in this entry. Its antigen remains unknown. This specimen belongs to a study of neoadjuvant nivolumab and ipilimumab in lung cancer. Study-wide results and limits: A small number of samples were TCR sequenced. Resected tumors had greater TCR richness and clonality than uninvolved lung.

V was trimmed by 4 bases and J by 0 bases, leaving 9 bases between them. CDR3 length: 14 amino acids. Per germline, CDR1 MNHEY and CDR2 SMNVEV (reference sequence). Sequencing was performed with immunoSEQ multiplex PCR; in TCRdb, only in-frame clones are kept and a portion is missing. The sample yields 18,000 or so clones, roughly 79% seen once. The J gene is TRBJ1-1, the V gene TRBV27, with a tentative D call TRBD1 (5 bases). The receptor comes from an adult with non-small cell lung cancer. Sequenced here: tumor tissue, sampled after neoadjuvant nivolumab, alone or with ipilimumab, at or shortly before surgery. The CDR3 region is CASSSGRMNTEAFF. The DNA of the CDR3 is TGTGCCAGCAGTTCGGGACGGATGAACACTGAAGCTTTCTTT.